This entry describes one T cell receptor (beta chain). Its antigen target is currently unknown. Qualities for individual bases were not recorded, and no much larger clone is one base off. The sample's time point label, decoded: patch test 2, 6 weeks after DPC sensitization. This specimen's treatment or condition label, interpreted: therapeutic diphenylcyclopropenone sensitization with weekly scalp DPC. At each patch-test visit, blood was drawn before the patch test was applied. Patients were eligible if aged 18 to 70, diagnosed with alopecia and judged suitable for DPC therapy, and pregnant patients were excluded. Total RNA was isolated from unfractionated whole blood collected in Tempus Blood RNA tubes. Library generation was performed with RACE. The instrument given in TCRdb is NextSeq 500. During library preparation, unique molecular identifiers were attached to individual cDNA molecules so that TCRs could be counted in a quantitative, reproducible way. From each blood RNA sample, both TCR alpha and TCR beta chains were sequenced. On the authors' methods: Samples had a median of roughly 87,000 TCRs, with a range from about 23,224 to 700,000. The Decombinator software suite was used to annotate V, J and CDR3 in the TCR reads. Every sample was subsampled to the same number of TCRs (28,000) for the PS versus PT1 abundance plots. TCRs were defined as expanded if absent before sensitization and observed at least eight times at the 2-week time point. TCRdb took the public reads, trimmed them with fastp at Q25, ran MiXCR for clone calling and kept in-frame beta chains. For every CDR3 protein sequence, its rows merge into one entry that carries the most common genes and DNA. Here the V and J calls rest on TCRdb's processing, not on the authors' analysis. Recorded for this sample are approximately 87,000 distinct CDR3 sequences; about an eighth of them occurred a single time. Of the sample, 3% to 4% falls within the top ten clones.

CDR1 is given as SGDLS and CDR2 as YYNGEE, both from the germline V gene. The V and J ends are trimmed by 3 bases and 4 bases, leaving 13 bases between them. Including the terminal cysteine and phenylalanine, the CDR3 comprises 14 residues. Only CDR3 DNA is held: 42 bases, read in frame from base 1. The record originates from a study of human T cells and chemical hapten exposure (dated by TCRdb to about 2021). Concerning the study at large: For sensitization, 2% DPC in acetone was applied to an approximately 2 cm by approximately 2 cm area of upper inner arm skin. Weekly therapeutic DPC doses were additionally applied to the scalp of patients throughout the roughly 24-week study period. Patch testing was performed on the upper back with Finn chambers containing 0.01% DPC, and the patch tests were scored after 6 days according to International Contact Dermatitis Research Group standards. Alopecia areata with under or over 50% scalp involvement, alopecia totalis and alopecia universalis were represented in the patient cohort, which was mostly female. Libraries were combined into a pool for sequencing, and differences in TCR yield between samples came mainly from small differences in library volumes within the pool. In alopecia patients, the study followed how the peripheral blood TCR repertoire changed in vivo over primary and secondary sensitization to diphenylcyclopropenone (DPC), a hapten. Patient blood was sampled pre-sensitization (week 0) and at 2, 6 and about 24 weeks after DPC sensitization. Under 30 alopecia patients gave blood for TCR sequencing at one to four time points (pre-sensitization, 2, 6 and 24 weeks). Study-wide conclusions, independent of this receptor: DPC sensitization did not change the number of TCRs with a frequency above 1 in 1000, and there was no evidence of changes in global repertoire structure. Compared with pre-sensitization or healthy control sets, expanded TCRs formed significantly more large CDR3 similarity clusters, which is consistent with antigen-driven responses. After repeated subsampling, the strength of the expansion versus patch-test correlation and the threshold at which it became significant changed. Patch test score was positively correlated with the number of PT1 expanded TCRs, with significance at thresholds 8, 16 and 32 but not at 4. Because all patients had alopecia, a presumed autoimmune disease, the immune response of the patients might differ from that of healthy individuals.

This sequence uses TRBV9 and TRBJ1-2, with a tentative D gene TRBD1 over 5 matching bases. The source was whole blood, collected in connection with sensitization to the hapten diphenylcyclopropenone (DPC). The clonotype comes from a woman in her thirties or forties with alopecia areata. Some clones in this sample may be carry-over from other donors' samples. The sequence in DNA is TGTGCCAGCAGCGGGGATTGGGGCTCCTATGGCTACACCTTC. This yields the protein CASSGDWGSYGYTF.